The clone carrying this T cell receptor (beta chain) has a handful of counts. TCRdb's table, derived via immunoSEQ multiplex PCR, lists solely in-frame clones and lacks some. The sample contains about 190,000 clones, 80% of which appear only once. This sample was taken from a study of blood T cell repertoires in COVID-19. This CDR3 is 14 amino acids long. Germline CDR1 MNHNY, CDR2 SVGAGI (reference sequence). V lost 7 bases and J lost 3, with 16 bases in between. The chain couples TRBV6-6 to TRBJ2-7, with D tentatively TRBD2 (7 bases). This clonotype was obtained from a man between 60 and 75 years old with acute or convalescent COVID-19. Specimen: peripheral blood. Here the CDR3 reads CASKGGLLDYEQYF. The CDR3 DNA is TGTGCCAGCAAGGGGGGGCTTTTAGACTACGAGCAGTACTTC.